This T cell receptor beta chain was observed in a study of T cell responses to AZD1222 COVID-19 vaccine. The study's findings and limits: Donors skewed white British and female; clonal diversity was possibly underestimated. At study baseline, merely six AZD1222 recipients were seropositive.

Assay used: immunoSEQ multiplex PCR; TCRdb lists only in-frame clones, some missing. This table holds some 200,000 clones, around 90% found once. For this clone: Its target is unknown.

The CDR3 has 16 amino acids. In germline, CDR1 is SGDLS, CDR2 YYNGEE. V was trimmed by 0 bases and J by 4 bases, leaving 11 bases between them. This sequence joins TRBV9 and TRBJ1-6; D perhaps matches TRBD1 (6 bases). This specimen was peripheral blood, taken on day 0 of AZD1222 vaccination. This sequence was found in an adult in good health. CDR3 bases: TGTGCCAGCAGCGTAGCCCCGGGGGCTTATAATTCACCCCTCCACTTT. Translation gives CASSVAPGAYNSPLHF.